One and the same sample provided the 2 T cell receptor beta chains below, sequenced in a study of cytomegalovirus exposure and HLA in healthy donors. PCR involved 60 Vbeta and 13 Jbeta primers. Profiled with immunoSEQ multiplex PCR; TCRdb holds only in-frame clones, not every one. The sample contains approximately 150,000 clones, roughly four fifths of which appear only once. Material for sequencing was PBMCs. The receptors were sampled from an older woman in good health and CMV-seropositive.

V usage is TRBV27 and J usage is TRBJ2-5; D remains ambiguous. The J call may be in error: the DNA end matches TRBJ2-7 better. The germline gives CDR1 MNHEY, CDR2 SMNVEV (reference sequence). This CDR3 has 14 residues. CDR3 bases: TGTGCCAGCAGTTTAACTGGCGGCCCCTACGAGCAGTACTTC. Protein product: CASSLTGGPYEQYF.

V and J are TRBV28 and TRBJ2-6, with a possible D match to TRBD1 (5 bases). Germline assignment: CDR1 MDHEN and CDR2 SYDVKM. V shed 5 bases and J shed 2 bases, with 10 bases lying between them. This CDR3 region has 15 residues. CDR3 DNA sequence: TGTGCCAGCAGTCCTTGGACAACTGGGGCCAACGTCCTGACTTTC. Protein: CASSPWTTGANVLTF.